The 27 T cell receptor beta chains listed next were all sequenced from one sample in a study of HIV-infected patients and healthy controls. The repertoire came from unfractionated whole blood and reflected all unsorted peripheral T cells. Alpha and beta constant-region primers primed reverse transcription of approximately 460 ng RNA. Using multiplexing indices, alpha and beta chain libraries were generated apart by chain-specific third strand synthesis. TCRdb used MiXCR to reprocess the 5' RACE reads, holding one entry per CDR3 protein. This sample has around 19,000 distinct CDR3 sequences, with 8% to 10% found just once. The sample taken for sequencing was blood. Source of these receptors: an adult in good health.

There are many counts of this clonotype. The genes are TRBV20-1 and TRBJ2-4; 7 positions agree with TRBD2. The J segment lost 3 bases and the V segment lost 0 bases, leaving 14 bases of the junction unmatched. Germline assignment: CDR1 DFQATT and CDR2 SNEGSKA (reference sequence). The CDR3 runs 18 residues. The CDR3 loop reads CSARDHSRSSGLKNIQYF. In DNA, the CDR3 is TGCAGTGCTAGAGATCATTCCCGTTCTAGCGGTCTCAAAAACATTCAGTACTTC.

This clonotype was seen ten or more times. The chain combines TRBV7-8 with TRBJ2-3; no clear D. V was shortened by 2 bases and J by 1 base, with 4 bases between the two germline ends. Germline V gene lookup returns CDR1 SGHVS and CDR2 FQNEAQ. The length of the CDR3 is 13 residues. This chain's CDR3 is CASSLQGTDTQYF. The CDR3 region has the DNA TGTGCCAGCAGCTTACAGGGCACAGATACGCAGTATTTT.

In this sample, this clonotype turned up many times. V is TRBV4-3 and J is TRBJ2-7; TRBD1 might be the D (6 bases). Deletions cut 1 base from V and 3 bases from J, with 16 bases between. Germline CDR1 reads LGHNA; CDR2 reads YSLEER. The CDR3 consists of 16 residues. The CDR3 nucleotides are TGCGCCAGCAGCCAAGTTTCGTACAGGGATGGCTACGAGCAGTACTTC. Translation gives CASSQVSYRDGYEQYF.

This clonotype turned up a few times. This sequence joins TRBV20-1 and TRBJ2-3, with D perhaps matching TRBD1 or TRBD2 (5 bases each). V was cut by 5 bases and J by 2 bases, with 17 bases left in between. The CDR3 consists of 15 residues. CDR1 and CDR2 (germline): DFQATT, SNEGSKA (reference sequence). The CDR3 is CSAEGRARSTDTQYF. The CDR3 region has the DNA TGCAGTGCTGAGGGACGGGCTCGATCCACAGATACGCAGTATTTT.

Relative to its sample, this clonotype is medium-sized. The J gene is TRBJ1-5, the V gene TRBV6-6, with TRBD1 matching 7 bases. CDR3 length equals 14 residues. The V segment lost 6 bases and the J segment 4 bases; nucleotides outside the gene matches: 6. Germline V CDR1 and CDR2: MNHNY, SVGAGI (reference sequence). The CDR3 nucleotides are TGTGCCAGCAGACCGACAGGGCGGAATCAGCCCCAGCATTTT. Translating it yields CASRPTGRNQPQHF.

By share of the sample, this clonotype is medium-sized (0.01 to 0.1%). The J gene is TRBJ2-3, the V gene TRBV28; 8 bases agree with TRBD1. The ends lost 3 bases at V and 2 bases at J; junction bases unmatched: 4. The CDR3 loop spans 15 amino acids. The V gene's germline CDR1 is MDHEN and CDR2 SYDVKM. The CDR3 DNA follows: TGTGCCAGCAGTTTGGGACAGGCGACCACAGATACGCAGTATTTT. This encodes CASSLGQATTDTQYF. Combining the CDR3 with reference TRBV28 and TRBJ2-3 gives the whole variable domain DVKVTQSSRYLVKRTGEKVFLECVQDMDHENMFWYRQDPGLGLRLIYFSYDVKMKEKGDIPEGYSVSREKKERFSLILESASTNQTSMYLCASSLGQATTDTQYFGPGTRLTVL.

This clonotype has more than one count but fewer than ten. This chain connects TRBV7-2 to TRBJ2-5; 7 bases map to TRBD2. CDR3 length: 16 amino acids. From germline, CDR1 is SGHTA and CDR2 FQGNSA. V shed 5 bases and J 2 bases; nucleotides not matched to a gene: 11. The CDR3 DNA reads as TGTGCCAGCAGCGGGGCTACCGGGGGGTTTCAAGAGACCCAGTACTTC. This encodes CASSGATGGFQETQYF.

In its sample, this clonotype was seen many times. The J gene is TRBJ1-2, the V gene TRBV19; maybe TRBD1 (6 bases). Trimming removed 5 bases from V and 0 bases from J, with 13 bases in between. CDR3 length: 15 residues. CDR1 is LNHDA, CDR2 SQIVND, per germline (reference sequence). CDR3 region: CASSPWDKANYGYTF. CDR3 coding DNA: TGTGCCAGTAGTCCTTGGGACAAAGCTAACTATGGCTACACCTTC.

This clonotype has ten or more counts. This chain connects TRBV5-6 to TRBJ1-1, with 7 bases identical to TRBD1. The V segment lost 3 bases and the J segment 0 bases; nucleotides outside the gene matches: 5. The CDR3 contains 15 residues. In germline, CDR1 is SGHDT, CDR2 YYEEEE. CDR3 nucleotides: TGTGCCAGCAGCTCGCCGGGACAGCTGAACACTGAAGCTTTCTTT. Residues: CASSSPGQLNTEAFF.

The chain links TRBV6-2 or TRBV6-3 to TRBJ1-6, with D possibly being TRBD1 (6 bases). Germline assignment: CDR1 MNHEY and CDR2 SVGEGT. The CDR3 is 16 residues long. V dropped 5 bases and J dropped 7 bases, with 18 bases sitting between them. CDR3 DNA sequence: TGTGCCAGCAGTCCACTCGCGGCAGGACAGAATTCACCCCTCCACTTT. It specifies CASSPLAAGQNSPLHF.

This clonotype is labeled as medium-sized. The chain has TRBV15 and TRBJ2-3; D not resolved. Germline assignment: CDR1 LNHNV and CDR2 YYDKDF (reference sequence). The ends were cut back, 1 base at V and 6 bases at J, with 11 bases in the middle. There are 14 residues in the CDR3. CDR3 in DNA: TGTGCCACCAGCAGAGTTAGGATGGCGGATACGCAGTATTTT. It encodes CATSRVRMADTQYF. The whole variable domain, remainder taken from reference TRBV15 and TRBJ2-3, is DAMVIQNPRYQVTQFGKPVTLSCSQTLNHNVMYWYQQKSSQAPKLLFHYYDKDFNNEADTPDNFQSRRPNTSFCFLDIRSPGLGDTAMYLCATSRVRMADTQYFGPGTRLTVL.

The V gene is TRBV9, the J gene TRBJ2-1; 8 nucleotides line up with TRBD2. The CDR3 length is 16 residues. The junction had 11 bases not matched to a gene; V was cut back by 0 bases and J by 9 bases. Germline values: CDR1 SGDLS, CDR2 YYNGEE. CDR3 DNA sequence: TGTGCCAGCAGCGTAGCGCTAGCGGGTTTCCTAGGTGAGCAGTTCTTC. Amino acid sequence: CASSVALAGFLGEQFF. Full variable domain (outside the CDR3, taken from reference TRBV9 and TRBJ2-1): DSGVTQTPKHLITATGQRVTLRCSPRSGDLSVYWYQQSLDQGLQFLIQYYNGEERAKGNILERFSAQQFPDLHSELNLSSLELGDSALYFCASSVALAGFLGEQFFGPGTRLTVL.

This clonotype came up many times. This chain uses TRBV18 with TRBJ2-3; no clear D gene. The CDR3 runs 14 residues. The germline CDR1 and CDR2 sequences are KGHSH and LQKENI. Trimming pared 6 bases from V and 1 base from J, leaving 11 bases between. CDR3 in DNA: TGTGCCAGCTCCCAGACACGTGGCACAGATACGCAGTATTTT. The encoded protein is CASSQTRGTDTQYF.

This clonotype occurred a few times. This rearrangement joins TRBV16 to TRBJ1-2; unclear D gene. CDR1 is KGHSY and CDR2 is FQNENV in the germline V gene. This CDR3 has 15 amino acids. The V gene lost 2 bases and the J gene lost 6 bases, with 16 bases spanning the gap. CDR3 in DNA: TGTGCCAGCAGCCAAAGGGCGGCGATACGAGATGGCTACACCTTC. Encoded protein: CASSQRAAIRDGYTF.

This clonotype was seen repeatedly, ten times or more. The chain carries TRBV6-6 and TRBJ2-3, with 10 bases that match TRBD1. The germline V gene has CDR1 MNHNY and CDR2 SVGAGI (reference sequence). Trimming at V came to 6 bases and at J to 2 bases, leaving 5 bases not matched to a gene. The CDR3 consists of 15 residues. CDR3 sequence (DNA): TGTGCCAGCAGATCGACAGGGGGCAACACAGATACGCAGTATTTT. Its translation: CASRSTGGNTDTQYF.

In this sample, this clonotype turned up a few times. The chain joins TRBV24-1 to TRBJ2-1; TRBD1 aligns across 8 bases. Germline CDR1 KGHDR, CDR2 SFDVKD. V shed 4 bases, J shed 6 bases, and the junction held 4 bases outside the gene matches. The CDR3 is made up of 14 amino acids. DNA of the CDR3: TGTGCCACCAGTGACCCCACAGGGGGCAATGAGCAGTTCTTC. This encodes CATSDPTGGNEQFF.

The J gene is TRBJ2-7, the V gene TRBV10-3; D is tentatively TRBD1 or TRBD2 (5 bases each). CDR1 and CDR2 (germline): ENHRY, SYGVKD. The CDR3 extends over 14 amino acids. The germline V and J ends were trimmed by 3 bases and 5 bases, with 14 bases remaining between them. The chain's CDR3 is CAISDVGRGDEQYF. Written as DNA, the CDR3 is TGTGCCATCAGTGATGTTGGACGAGGGGACGAGCAGTACTTC.

The chain has TRBV30 and TRBJ1-4; no clear D. Per the germline V gene, CDR1 is GTSNPN and CDR2 is SVGIG (reference sequence). Trimming left V 0 bases short and J 0 bases short, with 5 bases between. The length of the CDR3 is 14 residues. This CDR3 is CAWSVAATNEKLFF. For the CDR3, the DNA is TGTGCCTGGAGTGTGGCAGCAACTAATGAAAAACTGTTTTTT.

The V gene is TRBV28, the J gene TRBJ2-3; 10 positions agree with TRBD1. V lost 8 bases, J lost 6 bases, and 8 bases stayed unmatched. The CDR3 sequence is 14 residues long. Germline CDR1 MDHEN, CDR2 SYDVKM. CDR3 DNA sequence: TGTGCCAGCGATCGGGGACAGGGGCAGGATACGCAGTATTTT. Amino acid sequence: CASDRGQGQDTQYF.

Many counts were recorded for this clonotype. J is TRBJ1-5 and V is TRBV7-9; 8 bases line up with TRBD1. V shed 4 bases and J 5 bases; nucleotides not matched to a gene: 4. This CDR3 comprises 14 residues. Germline-derived CDR1 and CDR2 are SEHNR and FQNEAQ (reference sequence). The CDR3 nucleotides read TGTGCCAGCAGCTCAGGACAGGGCCATCAGCCCCAGCATTTT. Its protein is CASSSGQGHQPQHF.

This clonotype was seen at least ten times. The chain joins TRBV7-2 to TRBJ1-5; D may be TRBD1 (5 bases). The V gene's germline CDR1 is SGHTA and CDR2 FQGNSA. The CDR3 is made up of 15 amino acids. V lost 4 bases and J 2 bases, leaving 12 bases between the germline ends. The CDR3 region has the DNA TGTGCCAGCAGCTCCGACAGATCCGGCAATCAGCCCCAGCATTTT. It codes for CASSSDRSGNQPQHF.

This clonotype was counted ten times or more. The chain joins TRBV7-2 to TRBJ2-6; tentatively, D is TRBD2 (6 bases). Germline lookup yields CDR1 SGHTA and CDR2 FQGNSA. V was shortened by 4 bases and J by 3 bases, with 13 bases between the two germline ends. The CDR3 loop spans 16 amino acids. The CDR3 spells CASSSRLGGGANVLTF. The CDR3 nucleotides are TGTGCCAGCAGCTCCCGCTTGGGGGGTGGGGCCAACGTCCTGACTTTC.

In its sample, this clonotype was seen many times. The rearrangement joins TRBV12-3 or TRBV12-4 to TRBJ2-3; the D is unclear. The CDR3 contains 16 residues. Between the trimmed V and J ends, which lost 3 bases and 3 bases, there was a span of 16 bases. The CDR3 nucleotides are TGTGCCAGCAGTTTTCGTGTACAGATAAATACAGATACGCAGTATTTT. This gives the protein CASSFRVQINTDTQYF.

This clonotype was counted ten times or more. The chain joins TRBV19 to TRBJ1-4; no clear D. Germline CDR1 and CDR2: LNHDA and SQIVND (reference sequence). This CDR3 has 13 residues. Trimming took 4 bases from V and 5 from J, leaving 8 bases between them. The DNA of the CDR3 is TGTGCCAGTAGTACGCAGGTGAATGAAAAACTGTTTTTT. Encoded protein: CASSTQVNEKLFF.

The genes are TRBV6-2 or TRBV6-3 and TRBJ2-1; possible D gene TRBD1, 5 bases. V shed 5 bases and J shed 4 bases, with 15 bases lying between them. Germline-derived CDR1 and CDR2 are MNHEY and SVGEGT. This CDR3 has 15 residues. The CDR3 nucleotides are TGTGCCAGCAGTAAATCAGGGTCCATATACAATGAGCAGTTCTTC. Its translation: CASSKSGSIYNEQFF.

This clonotype is medium-sized (0.01 to 0.1%) in the sample. The rearrangement links TRBV10-1 to TRBJ2-1; D not certain. The germline V and J ends were trimmed by 9 bases and 0 bases, with 9 bases remaining between them. CDR3 length equals 13 residues. Per germline, CDR1 WNHNN and CDR2 SYGVQD (reference sequence). Here the CDR3 reads CARGVSSYNEQFF. Written as DNA, the CDR3 is TGCGCCAGAGGCGTTAGCTCCTACAATGAGCAGTTCTTC.

This clonotype appeared many times. The chain couples TRBV6-2 or TRBV6-3 to TRBJ2-5; D is uncertain. Trimming pared 5 bases from V and 5 bases from J, leaving 9 bases between. This CDR3 region has 12 residues. Germline lookup yields CDR1 MNHEY and CDR2 SVGEGT. CDR3 DNA: TGTGCCAGCAGTAAAAGGCGTGAGACCCAGTACTTC. It encodes CASSKRRETQYF.